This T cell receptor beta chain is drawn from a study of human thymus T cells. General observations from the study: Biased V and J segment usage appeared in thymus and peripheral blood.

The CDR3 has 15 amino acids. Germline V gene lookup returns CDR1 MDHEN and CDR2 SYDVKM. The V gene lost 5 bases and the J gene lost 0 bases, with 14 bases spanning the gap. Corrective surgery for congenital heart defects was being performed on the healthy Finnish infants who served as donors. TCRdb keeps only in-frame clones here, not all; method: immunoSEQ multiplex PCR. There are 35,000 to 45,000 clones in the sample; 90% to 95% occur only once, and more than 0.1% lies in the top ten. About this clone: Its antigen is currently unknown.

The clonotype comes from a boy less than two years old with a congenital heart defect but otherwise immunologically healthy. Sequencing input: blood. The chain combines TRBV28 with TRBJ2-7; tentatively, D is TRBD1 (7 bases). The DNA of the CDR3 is TGTGCCAGCAGTCCCAGGGGGGTAAGCTCCTACGAGCAGTACTTC. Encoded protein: CASSPRGVSSYEQYF.